This T cell receptor (beta chain) was captured by sequencing in a study of patients and donors after allogeneic stem cell transplantation. Germline assignment: CDR1 SGHTA and CDR2 FQGNSA. The CDR3 spans 14 residues. V lost 3 bases, J lost 6 bases, and 13 bases lay in between. TCRdb called the RT-PCR reads again in MiXCR, with one record for every CDR3 protein. The sample has approximately 150,000 distinct CDR3 sequences; roughly two fifths are singletons. Source material: blood, either unsorted or a sorted T cell fraction (not recorded which). The chain joins TRBV7-2 to TRBJ2-3, with no clear D. This clonotype was obtained from a human donor who was either an allogeneic HSCT recipient or a stem cell or donor lymphocyte infusion donor (not recorded which). It is not recorded whose cells these are; they may come from a transplant donor. Here the CDR3 DNA reads TGTGCCAGCAGCTTCCTGAAACACGCGGATACGCAGTATTTT. Amino acids: CASSFLKHADTQYF.